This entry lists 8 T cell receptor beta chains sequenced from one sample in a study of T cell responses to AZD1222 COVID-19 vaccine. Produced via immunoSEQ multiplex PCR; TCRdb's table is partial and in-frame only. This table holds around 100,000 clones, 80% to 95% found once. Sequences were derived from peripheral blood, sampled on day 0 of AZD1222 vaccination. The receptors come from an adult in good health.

The CDR3 protein is CASTSTSNGRGNTGELFF. CDR3 in DNA: TGTGCCAGCACTTCTACGAGTAACGGGAGGGGGAACACCGGGGAGCTGTTTTTT. This chain connects TRBV14 to TRBJ2-2, with 8 bases lining up with TRBD2. The V and J ends lost 7 bases and 1 base, in that order; junction bases with no gene match: 14. Germline V lookup: CDR1 SGHDN, CDR2 FVKESK. The CDR3 runs to 18 residues.

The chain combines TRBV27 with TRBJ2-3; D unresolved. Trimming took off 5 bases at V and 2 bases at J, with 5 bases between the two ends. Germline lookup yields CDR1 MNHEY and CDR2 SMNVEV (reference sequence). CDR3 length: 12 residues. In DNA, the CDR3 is TGTGCCAGCAGTCCCTACACAGATACGCAGTATTTT. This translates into CASSPYTDTQYF.

As DNA, the CDR3 is TGTGCCAGCAGTGGGGCGGGAGGGCCTGGAAATGAGCAGTTCTTC. Protein: CASSGAGGPGNEQFF. The chain carries TRBV2 and TRBJ2-1, with 9 bases that match TRBD2. Germline CDR1 SNHLY, CDR2 FYNNEI. The CDR3 spans 15 residues. With V trimmed by 4 bases and J by 7 bases, 8 bases remained unmatched.

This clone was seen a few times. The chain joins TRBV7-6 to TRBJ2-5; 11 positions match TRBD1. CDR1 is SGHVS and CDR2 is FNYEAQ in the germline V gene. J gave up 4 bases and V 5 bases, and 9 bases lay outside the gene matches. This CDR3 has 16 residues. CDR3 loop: CASSIIMDRGRETQYF. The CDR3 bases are TGTGCCAGCAGCATAATAATGGACAGGGGGCGAGAGACCCAGTACTTC.

CDR3 amino acids: CASSPVSGYLHYEQYF. The DNA for the CDR3 is TGTGCCAGCAGCCCCGTCTCCGGTTACTTACACTACGAGCAGTACTTC. The chain combines TRBV28 with TRBJ2-7; no reliable D call. The germline gives CDR1 MDHEN, CDR2 SYDVKM. V dropped 6 bases and J dropped 3 bases, with 21 bases sitting between them. CDR3 length equals 16 residues.

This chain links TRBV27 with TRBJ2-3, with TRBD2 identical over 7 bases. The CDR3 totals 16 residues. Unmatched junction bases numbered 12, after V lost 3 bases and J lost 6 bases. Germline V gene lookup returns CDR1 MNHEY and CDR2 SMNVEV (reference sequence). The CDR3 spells CASSFGGSYALDTQYF. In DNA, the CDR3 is TGTGCCAGCAGTTTTGGCGGGAGTTATGCTTTGGATACGCAGTATTTT.

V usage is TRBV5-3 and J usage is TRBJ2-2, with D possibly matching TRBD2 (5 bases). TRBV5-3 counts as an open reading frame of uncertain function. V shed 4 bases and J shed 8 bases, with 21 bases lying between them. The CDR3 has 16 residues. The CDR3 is CARSGNGLKGSGELFF. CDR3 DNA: TGTGCCAGAAGCGGGAACGGACTTAAAGGTTCTGGGGAGCTGTTTTTT.

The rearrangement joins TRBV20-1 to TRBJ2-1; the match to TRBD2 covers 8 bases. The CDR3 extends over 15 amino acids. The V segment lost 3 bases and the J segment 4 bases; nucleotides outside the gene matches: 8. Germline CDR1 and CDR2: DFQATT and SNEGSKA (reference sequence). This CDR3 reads CSASPTGGRYNEQFF. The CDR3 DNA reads TGCAGTGCTAGTCCCACGGGAGGGCGGTACAATGAGCAGTTCTTC.